The next 10 T cell receptor beta chains were all read from a single sample in a study of cytomegalovirus exposure and HLA in healthy donors. Using immunoSEQ multiplex PCR, the repertoire was profiled, and TCRdb retains in-frame clones only, with some absent. The repertoire holds about 150,000 clones, with 70% to 90% as singletons. Sequencing input: PBMCs. Every receptor here comes from a human donor in good health.

The chain combines TRBV28 with TRBJ1-5; tentatively, D is TRBD1 (6 bases). V was trimmed by 5 bases and J by 6 bases, leaving 17 bases between them. Germline V gives CDR1 MDHEN, CDR2 SYDVKM. This CDR3 spans 15 amino acids. The CDR3 sequence: CASSLIQGARQPQHF. The CDR3 DNA follows: TGTGCCAGCAGTCTTATACAGGGAGCTCGTCAGCCCCAGCATTTT.

This clone was found once. The CDR3 here is CASTHPESGANVLTF. Written as DNA, the CDR3 is TGTGCCAGCACTCATCCCGAGTCCGGGGCCAACGTCCTGACTTTC. V gene TRBV7-2 combines with J gene TRBJ2-6; no reliable D call. Germline CDR1 SGHTA, CDR2 FQGNSA. Trimming stripped 7 bases from V and 4 bases from J, with 14 bases between. The CDR3 covers 15 residues.

The chain couples TRBV5-6 to TRBJ2-1; 10 positions agree with TRBD1. With V trimmed by 4 bases and J by 7 bases, 5 bases remained unmatched. The CDR3 consists of 14 residues. CDR1 is SGHDT, CDR2 YYEEEE, per germline. The chain's CDR3 is CASSRGQGGNEQFF. CDR3 bases: TGTGCCAGCAGCCGAGGACAGGGGGGGAATGAGCAGTTCTTC.

This clone was observed once. V gene TRBV15 combines with J gene TRBJ2-5; D might be TRBD1 (5 bases). Germline V gives CDR1 LNHNV, CDR2 YYDKDF (reference sequence). V was cut by 0 bases and J by 5 bases, with 16 bases left in between. This CDR3 contains 16 residues. For the CDR3, the DNA is TGTGCCACCAGCAGAGATCCCGTACCAGGGATTGAGACCCAGTACTTC. It specifies CATSRDPVPGIETQYF. Drawing the rest from reference TRBV15 and TRBJ2-5, the complete variable domain is DAMVIQNPRYQVTQFGKPVTLSCSQTLNHNVMYWYQQKSSQAPKLLFHYYDKDFNNEADTPDNFQSRRPNTSFCFLDIRSPGLGDTAMYLCATSRDPVPGIETQYFGPGTRLLVL.

In its sample, this clone was seen many times. The chain has TRBV7-9 and TRBJ2-7, with 7 bases lining up with TRBD2. The CDR3 totals 18 residues. Per germline, CDR1 SEHNR and CDR2 FQNEAQ (reference sequence). With 3 bases clipped from V and 1 base from J, the junction kept 15 bases outside the gene matches. CDR3 coding DNA: TGTGCCAGCAGCTTCAAGCGGGGCGATCCGGGCCCTTCCTACGAGCAGTACTTC. Its translation: CASSFKRGDPGPSYEQYF.

The chain couples TRBV28 to TRBJ2-7; TRBD1 is a possible D gene (7 bases). Trimming cost V 5 bases and J 3 bases, with 17 bases left between them. Per germline, CDR1 MDHEN and CDR2 SYDVKM. The CDR3 totals 15 residues. CDR3 DNA: TGTGCCAGCAGTACGGGCGGGACAGAAATCTACGAGCAGTACTTC. Protein product: CASSTGGTEIYEQYF.

The chain uses TRBV6-1 and TRBJ2-7; TRBD1 matches 10 bases. The CDR3 spans 14 residues. The V gene's germline CDR1 is MNHNS and CDR2 SASEGT. The ends lost 4 bases at V and 3 bases at J; junction bases unmatched: 3. The CDR3 DNA reads TGTGCCAGCAGTGCAGGACAGGGGGTCTACGAGCAGTACTTC. Translated, it gives CASSAGQGVYEQYF.

The chain links TRBV18 to TRBJ2-7, with D tentatively TRBD2 (5 bases). This CDR3 spans 15 amino acids. Trimming removed 4 bases from V and 4 bases from J, with 17 bases in between. Germline V CDR1 and CDR2: KGHSH, LQKENI. Written as DNA, the CDR3 is TGTGCCAGCTCACTGAGGGCACTCACGGAATACGAGCAGTACTTC. It codes for CASSLRALTEYEQYF.

The rearrangement links TRBV4-2 to TRBJ2-1; possible D gene TRBD2, 5 bases. The V gene lost 5 bases and the J gene lost 2 bases, with 19 bases spanning the gap. The germline gives CDR1 LGHNA, CDR2 YNFKEQ. The CDR3 consists of 17 residues. As DNA, the CDR3 is TGTGCCAGCAGCGATCCCCGCGAGCGGAAGACCTACAATGAGCAGTTCTTC. The encoded protein is CASSDPRERKTYNEQFF.

The V and J genes are TRBV5-5 and TRBJ1-5, with unresolved D. V was shortened by 4 bases and J by 1 base, with 9 bases between the two germline ends. The V gene's germline CDR1 is SGHKS and CDR2 YYEKEE (reference sequence). The CDR3 has 14 residues. CDR3 region: CASSIRESNQPQHF. The CDR3 nucleotides read TGTGCCAGCAGCATCCGAGAGAGCAATCAGCCCCAGCATTTT.